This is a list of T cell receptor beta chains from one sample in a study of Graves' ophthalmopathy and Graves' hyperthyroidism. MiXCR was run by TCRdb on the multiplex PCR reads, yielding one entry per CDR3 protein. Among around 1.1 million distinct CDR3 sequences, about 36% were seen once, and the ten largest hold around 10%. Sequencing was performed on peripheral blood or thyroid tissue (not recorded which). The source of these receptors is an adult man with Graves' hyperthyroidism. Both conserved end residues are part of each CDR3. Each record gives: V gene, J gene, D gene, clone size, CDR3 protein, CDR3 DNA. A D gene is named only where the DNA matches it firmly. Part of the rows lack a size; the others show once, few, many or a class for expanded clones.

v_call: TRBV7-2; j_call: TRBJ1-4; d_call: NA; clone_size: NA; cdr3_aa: CASSLAKGNNEKLFF; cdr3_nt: TGTGCCAGCAGCTTAGCGAAAGGGAACAATGAAAAACTGTTTTTT
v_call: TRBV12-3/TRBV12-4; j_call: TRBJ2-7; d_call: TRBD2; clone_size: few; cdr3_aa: CASSLSPSGRSYEQYF; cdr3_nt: TGTGCCAGCAGCCTCAGTCCTAGCGGGAGGTCCTACGAGCAGTACTTC
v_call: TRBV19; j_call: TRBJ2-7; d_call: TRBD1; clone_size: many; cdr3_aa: CASSPGQGISEQYF; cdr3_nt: TGTGCCAGTAGTCCCGGACAGGGGATCAGCGAGCAGTACTTC
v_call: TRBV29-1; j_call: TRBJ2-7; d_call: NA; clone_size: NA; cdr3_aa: CSLEVWEQYF; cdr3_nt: TGCAGCTTAGAAGTTTGGGAGCAGTACTTC
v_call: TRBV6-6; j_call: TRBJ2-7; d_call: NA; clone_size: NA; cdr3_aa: CASSPFTGTSYEQYF; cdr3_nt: TGTGCCAGCAGTCCGTTCACAGGGACCTCCTACGAGCAGTACTTC
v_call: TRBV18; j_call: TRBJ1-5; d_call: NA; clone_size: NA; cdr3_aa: CASSPGLVGGRPEPQHF; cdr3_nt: TGTGCCAGCTCACCTGGTTTGGTAGGGGGAAGGCCCGAGCCCCAGCATTTT
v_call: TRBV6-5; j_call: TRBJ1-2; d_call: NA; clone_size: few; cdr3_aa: CASSYSGQHYGYTF; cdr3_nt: TGTGCCAGCAGTTACTCGGGCCAGCACTATGGCTACACCTTC
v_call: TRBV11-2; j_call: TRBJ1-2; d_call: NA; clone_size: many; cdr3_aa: CASSPTENYGYTF; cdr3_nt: TGCGCCAGCAGTCCGACGGAGAACTATGGCTACACCTTC
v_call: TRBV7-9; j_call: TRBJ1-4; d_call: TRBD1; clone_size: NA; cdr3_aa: CASRSLTGGNEKLFF; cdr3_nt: TGTGCCAGCAGAAGCTTAACAGGGGGAAATGAAAAACTGTTTTTT
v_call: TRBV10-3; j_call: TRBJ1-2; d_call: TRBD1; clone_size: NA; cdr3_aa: CAITQGTDLYGYTF; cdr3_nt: TGTGCCATCACCCAGGGGACAGACCTCTATGGCTACACCTTC
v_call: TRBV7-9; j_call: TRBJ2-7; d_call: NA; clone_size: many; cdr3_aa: CASSFTGNEQYF; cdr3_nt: TGTGCCAGCAGCTTTACAGGGAACGAGCAGTACTTC
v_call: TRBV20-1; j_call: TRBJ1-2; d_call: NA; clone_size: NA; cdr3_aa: CSAEGGGRRGYTF; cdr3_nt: TGCAGTGCGGAGGGGGGGGGTAGACGGGGCTACACCTTC
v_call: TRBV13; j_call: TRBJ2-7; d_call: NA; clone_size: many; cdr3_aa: CASSLVRSTYEQYF; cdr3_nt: TGTGCCAGCAGCTTAGTACGGTCTACCTACGAGCAGTACTTC
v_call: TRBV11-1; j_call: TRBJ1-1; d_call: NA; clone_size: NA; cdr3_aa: CASSPRTLEENTEAFF; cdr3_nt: TGTGCCAGCAGCCCGAGGACTTTGGAGGAGAACACTGAAGCTTTCTTT
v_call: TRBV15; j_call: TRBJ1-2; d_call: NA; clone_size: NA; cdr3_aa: CATSRPRDSQLYGYTF; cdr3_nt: TGTGCCACCAGCAGACCCCGAGACAGCCAGCTCTATGGCTACACCTTC
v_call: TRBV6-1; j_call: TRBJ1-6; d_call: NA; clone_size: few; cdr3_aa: CASSEGGWLNSPLHF; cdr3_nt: TGTGCCAGCAGTGAAGGGGGATGGTTGAATTCACCCCTCCACTTT
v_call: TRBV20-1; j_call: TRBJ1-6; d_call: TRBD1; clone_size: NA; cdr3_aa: CSARDQGANSPLHF; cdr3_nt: TGCAGTGCTAGAGACCAGGGGGCCAATTCACCCCTCCACTTT
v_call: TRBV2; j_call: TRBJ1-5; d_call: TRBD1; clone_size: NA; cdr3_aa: CASRAARGLSNQPQHF; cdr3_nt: TGTGCCAGCAGGGCAGCCAGGGGGCTTAGCAATCAGCCCCAGCATTTT
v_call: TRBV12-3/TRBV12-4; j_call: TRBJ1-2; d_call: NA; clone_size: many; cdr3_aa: CASQRGGESYTF; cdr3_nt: TGTGCCAGTCAAAGGGGGGGGGAGAGCTACACCTTC
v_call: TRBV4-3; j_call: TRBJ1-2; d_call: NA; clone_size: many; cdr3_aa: CASSREQGFSGYTF; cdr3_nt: TGCGCCAGCAGCCGCGAACAGGGTTTTTCTGGCTACACCTTC
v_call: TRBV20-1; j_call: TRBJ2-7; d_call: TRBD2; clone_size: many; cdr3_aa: CSARDLAETYEQYF; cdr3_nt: TGCAGTGCTAGAGATCTAGCGGAAACCTACGAGCAGTACTTC
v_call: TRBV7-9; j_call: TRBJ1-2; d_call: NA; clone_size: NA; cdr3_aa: CASTAARDYGYTF; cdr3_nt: TGTGCCAGCACGGCAGCACGGGACTATGGCTACACCTTC
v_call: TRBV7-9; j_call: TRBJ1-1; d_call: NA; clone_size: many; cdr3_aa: CASSLWNNGEAFF; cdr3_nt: TGTGCCAGCAGCTTATGGAACAACGGTGAAGCTTTCTTT
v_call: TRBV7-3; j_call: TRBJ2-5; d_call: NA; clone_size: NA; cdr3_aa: CTSSPGTAQETQYF; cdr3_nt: TGTACCAGCAGCCCCGGGACCGCCCAAGAGACCCAGTACTTC
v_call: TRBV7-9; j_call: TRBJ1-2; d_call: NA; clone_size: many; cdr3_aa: CASSPSPGGGYTF; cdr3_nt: TGTGCCAGCAGCCCCTCCCCAGGTGGTGGCTACACCTTC
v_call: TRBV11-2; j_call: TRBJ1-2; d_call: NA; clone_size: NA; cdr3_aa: CASSRTDSNYGYTF; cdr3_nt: TGTGCCAGCAGCCGTACGGACAGTAACTATGGCTACACCTTC
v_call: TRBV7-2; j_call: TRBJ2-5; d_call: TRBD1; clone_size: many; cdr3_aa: CASSPGNRGLETQYF; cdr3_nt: TGTGCCAGCAGCCCTGGGAACAGGGGGTTGGAGACCCAGTACTTC
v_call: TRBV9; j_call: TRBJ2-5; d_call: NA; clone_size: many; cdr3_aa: CASSAEGRQETQYF; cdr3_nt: TGTGCCAGCAGCGCAGAGGGACGGCAAGAGACCCAGTACTTC
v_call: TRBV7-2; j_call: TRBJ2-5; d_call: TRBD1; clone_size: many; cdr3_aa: CASSLRPAGTGEETQYF; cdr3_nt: TGTGCCAGCAGCTTAAGGCCGGCCGGGACAGGAGAAGAGACCCAGTACTTC
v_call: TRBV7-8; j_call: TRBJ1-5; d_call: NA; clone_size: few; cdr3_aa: CASSLSVGYQPQHF; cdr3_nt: TGTGCCAGCAGCTTATCCGTGGGTTATCAGCCCCAGCATTTT
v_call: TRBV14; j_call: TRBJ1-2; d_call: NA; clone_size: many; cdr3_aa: CASSQDGYGYTF; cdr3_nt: TGCGCCAGCAGCCAAGACGGCTATGGCTACACCTTC
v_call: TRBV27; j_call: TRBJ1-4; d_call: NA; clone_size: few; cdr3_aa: CASSSARPEKLFF; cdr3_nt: TGTGCCAGCAGTTCGGCCAGACCAGAAAAACTGTTTTTT
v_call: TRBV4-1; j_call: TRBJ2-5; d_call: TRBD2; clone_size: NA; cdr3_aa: CASSQVPGLAGERDGTQYF; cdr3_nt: TGCGCCAGCAGCCAAGTCCCGGGACTAGCGGGAGAGCGGGACGGGACCCAGTACTTC
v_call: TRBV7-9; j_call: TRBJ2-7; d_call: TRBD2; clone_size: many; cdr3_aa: CASSLNLGLAGVGNYEQYF; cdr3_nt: TGTGCCAGCAGCCTAAACCTGGGACTAGCGGGAGTGGGGAACTACGAGCAGTACTTC
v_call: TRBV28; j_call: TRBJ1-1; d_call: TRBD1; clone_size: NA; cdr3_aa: CASRSTPGGIGYTEAFF; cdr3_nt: TGTGCCAGCAGAAGCACACCAGGGGGCATAGGGTACACTGAAGCTTTCTTT
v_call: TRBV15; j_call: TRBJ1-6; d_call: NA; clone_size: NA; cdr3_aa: CATSRDATQGNSPLHF; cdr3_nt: TGTGCCACCAGCAGAGATGCCACTCAGGGAAATTCACCCCTCCACTTT
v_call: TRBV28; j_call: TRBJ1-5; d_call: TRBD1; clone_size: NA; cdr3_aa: CASRGQGRFQPQHF; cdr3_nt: TGTGCCAGCAGGGGACAGGGAAGGTTTCAGCCCCAGCATTTT
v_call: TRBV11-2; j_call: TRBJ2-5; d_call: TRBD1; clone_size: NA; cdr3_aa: CASSLSPGTEETQYF; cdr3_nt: TGTGCCAGCAGCTTGTCCCCCGGGACAGAAGAGACCCAGTACTTC
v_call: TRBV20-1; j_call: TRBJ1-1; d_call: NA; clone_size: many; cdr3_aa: CSARPQQVPNTEAFF; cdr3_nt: TGCAGTGCTAGACCTCAACAGGTCCCGAACACTGAAGCTTTCTTT
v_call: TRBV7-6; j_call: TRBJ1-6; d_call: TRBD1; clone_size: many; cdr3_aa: CASSSNTPGTGYNSPLHF; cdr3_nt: TGTGCCAGCAGCTCCAATACTCCCGGGACAGGGTATAATTCACCCCTCCACTTT
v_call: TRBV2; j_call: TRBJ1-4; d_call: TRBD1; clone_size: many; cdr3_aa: CASSRQGGTNEKLFF; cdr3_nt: TGTGCCAGCAGTCGGCAGGGGGGGACTAATGAAAAACTGTTTTTT
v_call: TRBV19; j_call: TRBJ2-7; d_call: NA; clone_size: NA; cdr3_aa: CASSMEIGPYEQYF; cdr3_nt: TGTGCCAGTAGTATGGAGATAGGACCCTACGAGCAGTACTTC
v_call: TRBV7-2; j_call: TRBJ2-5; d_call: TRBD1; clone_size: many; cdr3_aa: CASSTHLNRGETQYF; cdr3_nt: TGTGCCAGCAGCACGCACCTTAACAGGGGCGAGACCCAGTACTTC
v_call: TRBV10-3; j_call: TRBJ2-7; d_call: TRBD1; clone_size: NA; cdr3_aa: CASSLYQQGAGEQYF; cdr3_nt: TGTGCCAGCAGCCTATACCAACAGGGGGCAGGGGAGCAGTACTTC
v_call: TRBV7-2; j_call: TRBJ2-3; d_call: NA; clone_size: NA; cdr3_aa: CASSLHQADTQYF; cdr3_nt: TGTGCCAGCAGCTTGCATCAGGCAGATACGCAGTATTTT
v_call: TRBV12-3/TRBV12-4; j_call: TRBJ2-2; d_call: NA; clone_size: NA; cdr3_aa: CASSPTSNAPGELFF; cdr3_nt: TGTGCCAGCAGCCCGACTAGTAACGCCCCCGGGGAGCTGTTTTTT
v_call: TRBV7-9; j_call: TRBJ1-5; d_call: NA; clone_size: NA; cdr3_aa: CASSLVGQGRSNQPQHF; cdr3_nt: TGTGCCAGCAGCTTAGTCGGCCAGGGGCGGAGCAATCAGCCCCAGCATTTT
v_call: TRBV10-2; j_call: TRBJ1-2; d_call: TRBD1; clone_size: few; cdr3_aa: CASSEPDRGGGYTF; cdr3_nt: TGCGCCAGCAGTGAGCCGGACAGGGGTGGTGGCTACACCTTC
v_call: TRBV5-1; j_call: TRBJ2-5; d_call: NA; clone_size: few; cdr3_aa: CASSLAGRVETQYF; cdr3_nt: TGCGCCAGCAGCTTGGCGGGTAGAGTGGAGACCCAGTACTTC
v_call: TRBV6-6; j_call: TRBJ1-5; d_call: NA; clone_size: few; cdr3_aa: CASSYSSRSENQPQHF; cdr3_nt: TGTGCCAGCAGTTACTCGAGTAGGTCAGAAAATCAGCCCCAGCATTTT
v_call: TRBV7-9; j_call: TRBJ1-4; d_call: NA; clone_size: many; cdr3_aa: CASSPTAGIPEKLFF; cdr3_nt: TGTGCCAGCAGCCCCACCGCAGGAATTCCGGAAAAACTGTTTTTT
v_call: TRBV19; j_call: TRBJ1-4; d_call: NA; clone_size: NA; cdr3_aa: CASNQGSSFEKLFF; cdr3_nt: TGTGCCAGCAATCAAGGTAGTAGCTTTGAAAAACTGTTTTTT
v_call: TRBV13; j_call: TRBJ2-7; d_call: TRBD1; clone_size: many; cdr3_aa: CASSSTHRDRGDEQYF; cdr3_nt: TGTGCCAGCAGCTCAACCCACCGGGACAGGGGCGACGAGCAGTACTTC
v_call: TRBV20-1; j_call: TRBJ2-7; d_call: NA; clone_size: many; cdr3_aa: CSARSSKGDYEQYF; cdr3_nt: TGCAGTGCTAGGTCGTCGAAGGGGGACTACGAGCAGTACTTC
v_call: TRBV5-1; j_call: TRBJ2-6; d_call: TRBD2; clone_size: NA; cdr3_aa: CASSSAGGATEAF; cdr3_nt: TGCGCCAGCAGCTCCGCGGGGGGGGCCACTGAAGCTTTC
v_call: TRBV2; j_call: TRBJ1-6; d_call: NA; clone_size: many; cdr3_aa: CASSDAGGLIAPLHF; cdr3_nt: TGTGCCAGCAGTGACGCGGGGGGCCTGATTGCACCCCTCCACTTT
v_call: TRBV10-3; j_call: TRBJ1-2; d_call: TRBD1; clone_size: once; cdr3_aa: CASRSGTGKLEGYTF; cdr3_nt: TGTGCCAGCAGGTCCGGGACAGGCAAATTGGAAGGCTACACCTTC
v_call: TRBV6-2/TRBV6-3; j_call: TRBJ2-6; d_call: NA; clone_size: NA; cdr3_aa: CASSYRTVAGRYSGANVLTF; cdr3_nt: TGTGCCAGCAGTTACCGTACAGTCGCAGGTCGCTATTCTGGTGCCAACGTCCTGACTTTC